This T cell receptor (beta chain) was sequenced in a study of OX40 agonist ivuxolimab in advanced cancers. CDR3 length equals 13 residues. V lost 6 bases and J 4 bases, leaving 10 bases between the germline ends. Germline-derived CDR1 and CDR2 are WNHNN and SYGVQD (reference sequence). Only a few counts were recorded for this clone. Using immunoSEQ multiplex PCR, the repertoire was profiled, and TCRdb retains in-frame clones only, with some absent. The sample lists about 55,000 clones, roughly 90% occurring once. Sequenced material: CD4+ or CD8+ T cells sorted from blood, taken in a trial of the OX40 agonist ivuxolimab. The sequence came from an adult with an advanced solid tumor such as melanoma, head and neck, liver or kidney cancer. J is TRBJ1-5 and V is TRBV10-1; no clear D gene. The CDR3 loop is CASRVFGNQPQHF. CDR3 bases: TGCGCCAGCAGAGTGTTCGGGAATCAGCCCCAGCATTTT.